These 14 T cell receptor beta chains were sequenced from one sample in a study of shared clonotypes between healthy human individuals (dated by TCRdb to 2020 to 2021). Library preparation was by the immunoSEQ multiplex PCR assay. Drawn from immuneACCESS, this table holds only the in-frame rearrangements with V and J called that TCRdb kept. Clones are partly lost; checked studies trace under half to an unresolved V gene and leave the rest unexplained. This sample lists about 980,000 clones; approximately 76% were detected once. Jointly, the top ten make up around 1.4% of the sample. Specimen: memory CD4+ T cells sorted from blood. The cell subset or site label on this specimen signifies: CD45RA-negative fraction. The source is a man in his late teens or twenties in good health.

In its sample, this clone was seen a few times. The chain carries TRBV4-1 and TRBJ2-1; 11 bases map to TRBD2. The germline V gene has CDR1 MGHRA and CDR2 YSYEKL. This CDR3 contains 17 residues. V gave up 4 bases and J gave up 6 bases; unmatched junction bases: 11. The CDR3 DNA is TGCGCCAGCAGCCCTTTAACACTAGCGGGGGCTGGCAATGAGCAGTTCTTC. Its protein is CASSPLTLAGAGNEQFF.

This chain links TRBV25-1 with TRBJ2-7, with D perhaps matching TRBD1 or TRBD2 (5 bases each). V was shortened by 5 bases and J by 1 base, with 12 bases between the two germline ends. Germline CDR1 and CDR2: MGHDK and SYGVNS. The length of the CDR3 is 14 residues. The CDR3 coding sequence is TGTGCCAGCAGTCATTGGGACGGATCCTACGAGCAGTACTTC. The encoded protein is CASSHWDGSYEQYF.

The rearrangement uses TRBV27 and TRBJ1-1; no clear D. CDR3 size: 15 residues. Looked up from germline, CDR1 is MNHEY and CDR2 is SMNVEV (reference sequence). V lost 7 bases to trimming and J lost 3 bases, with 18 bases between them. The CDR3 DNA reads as TGTGCCAGCAATGTCCGTCGGCTGGTGGACACTGAAGCTTTCTTT. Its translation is CASNVRRLVDTEAFF.

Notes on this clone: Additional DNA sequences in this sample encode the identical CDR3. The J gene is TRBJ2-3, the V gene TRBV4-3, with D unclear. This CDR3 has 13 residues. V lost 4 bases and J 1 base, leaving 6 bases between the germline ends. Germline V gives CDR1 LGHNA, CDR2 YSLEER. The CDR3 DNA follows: TGCGCCAGCAGCCGTCGGGGCACAGATACGCAGTATTTT. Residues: CASSRRGTDTQYF.

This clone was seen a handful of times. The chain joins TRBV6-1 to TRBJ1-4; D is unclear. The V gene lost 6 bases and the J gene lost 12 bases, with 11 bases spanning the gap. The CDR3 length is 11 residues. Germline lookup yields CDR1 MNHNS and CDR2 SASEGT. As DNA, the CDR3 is TGTGCCAGCAGGTTCCTTGGGGAACTGTTTTTT. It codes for CASRFLGELFF.

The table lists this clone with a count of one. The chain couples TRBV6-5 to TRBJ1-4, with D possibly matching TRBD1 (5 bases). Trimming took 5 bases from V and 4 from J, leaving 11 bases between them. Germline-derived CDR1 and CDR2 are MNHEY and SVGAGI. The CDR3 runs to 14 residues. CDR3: CASSRDRINEKLFF. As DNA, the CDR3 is TGTGCCAGCAGTCGAGACAGAATTAATGAAAAACTGTTTTTT.

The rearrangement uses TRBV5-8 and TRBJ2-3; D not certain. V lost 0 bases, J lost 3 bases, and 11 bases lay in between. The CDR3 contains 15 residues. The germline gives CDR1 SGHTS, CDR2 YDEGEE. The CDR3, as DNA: TGTGCCAGCAGCTTGGAGGGTGCTTCGACAGATACGCAGTATTTT. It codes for CASSLEGASTDTQYF.

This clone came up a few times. The CDR3 DNA is TGCGCCAGCAGGTCTCGTATGATGAACACTGAAGCTTTCTTT. Its protein product is CASRSRMMNTEAFF. The chain links TRBV5-1 to TRBJ1-1, with D uncertain. Trimming took 5 bases from V and 0 from J, leaving 11 bases between them. Looked up from germline, CDR1 is SGHRS and CDR2 is YFSETQ. CDR3 size: 14 residues.

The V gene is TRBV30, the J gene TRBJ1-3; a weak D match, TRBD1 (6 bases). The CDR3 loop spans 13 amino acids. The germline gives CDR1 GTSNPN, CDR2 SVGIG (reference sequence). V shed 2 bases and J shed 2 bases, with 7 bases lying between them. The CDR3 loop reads CAWSKGAGNTIYF. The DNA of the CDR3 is TGTGCCTGGAGTAAGGGGGCTGGAAACACCATATATTTT.

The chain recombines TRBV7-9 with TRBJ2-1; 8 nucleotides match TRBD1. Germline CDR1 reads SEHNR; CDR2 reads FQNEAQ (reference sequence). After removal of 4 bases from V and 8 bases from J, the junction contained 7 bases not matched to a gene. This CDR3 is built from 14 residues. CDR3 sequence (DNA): TGTGCCAGCAGCTCAAGACAGGGGTTCGATGAGCAGTTCTTC. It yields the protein CASSSRQGFDEQFF.

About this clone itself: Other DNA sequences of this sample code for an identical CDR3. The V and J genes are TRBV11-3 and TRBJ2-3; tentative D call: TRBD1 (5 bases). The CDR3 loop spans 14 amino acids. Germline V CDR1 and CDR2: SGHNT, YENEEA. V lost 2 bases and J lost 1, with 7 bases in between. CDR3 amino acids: CASSLLGGTDTQYF. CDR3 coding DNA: TGTGCCAGCAGCTTACTAGGGGGCACAGATACGCAGTATTTT.

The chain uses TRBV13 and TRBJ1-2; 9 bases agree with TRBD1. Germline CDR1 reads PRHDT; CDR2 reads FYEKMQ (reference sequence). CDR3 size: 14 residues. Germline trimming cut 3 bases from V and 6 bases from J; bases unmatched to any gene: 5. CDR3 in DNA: TGTGCCAGCAGCTTTAACAGGGGGCTGGATGGCTACACCTTC. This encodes CASSFNRGLDGYTF. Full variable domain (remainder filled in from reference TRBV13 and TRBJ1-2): AAGVIQSPRHLIKEKRETATLKCYPIPRHDTVYWYQQGPGQDPQFLISFYEKMQSDKGSIPDRFSAQQFSDYHSELNMSSLELGDSALYFCASSFNRGLDGYTFGSGTRLTVV.

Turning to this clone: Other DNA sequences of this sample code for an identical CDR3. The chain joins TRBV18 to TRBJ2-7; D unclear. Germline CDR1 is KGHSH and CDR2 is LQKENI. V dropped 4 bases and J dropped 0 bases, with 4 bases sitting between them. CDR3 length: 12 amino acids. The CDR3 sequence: CASSRDSYEQYF. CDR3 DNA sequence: TGTGCCAGCTCACGGGACTCCTACGAGCAGTACTTC.

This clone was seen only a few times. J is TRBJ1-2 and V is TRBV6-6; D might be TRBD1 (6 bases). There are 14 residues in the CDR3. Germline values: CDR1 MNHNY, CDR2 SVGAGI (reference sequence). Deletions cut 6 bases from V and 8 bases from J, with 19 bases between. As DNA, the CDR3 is TGTGCCAGCAGGCCAGGACAGCGCTATGGCGGCTACACCTTC. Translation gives CASRPGQRYGGYTF.